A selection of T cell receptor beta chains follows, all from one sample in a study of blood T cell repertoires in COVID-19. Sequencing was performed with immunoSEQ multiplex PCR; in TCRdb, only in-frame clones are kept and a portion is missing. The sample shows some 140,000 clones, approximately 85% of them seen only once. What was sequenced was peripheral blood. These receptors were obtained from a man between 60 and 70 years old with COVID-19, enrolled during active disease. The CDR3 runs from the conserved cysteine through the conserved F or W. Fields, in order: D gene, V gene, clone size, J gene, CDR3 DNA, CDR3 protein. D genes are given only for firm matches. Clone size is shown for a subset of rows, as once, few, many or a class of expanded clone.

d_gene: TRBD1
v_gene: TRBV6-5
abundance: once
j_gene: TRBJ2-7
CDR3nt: TGTGCCAGCAGCGGGACAGACCCCTCCGCCGAGCAGTACTTC
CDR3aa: CASSGTDPSAEQYF

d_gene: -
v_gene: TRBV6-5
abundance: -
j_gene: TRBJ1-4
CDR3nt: TGTGCCAGCATTAGTTCTCGGGGGGCAGGGGAAAAACTGTTTTTT
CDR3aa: CASISSRGAGEKLFF

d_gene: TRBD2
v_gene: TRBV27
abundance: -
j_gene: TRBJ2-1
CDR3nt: TGTGCCAGCAGACGCGGACTAGCGGGGGTCGCTGAGCAGTTCTTC
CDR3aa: CASRRGLAGVAEQFF

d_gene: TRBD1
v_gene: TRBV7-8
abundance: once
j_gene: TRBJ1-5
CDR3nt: TGTGCCAGCAGCCGAGTGGACAGGGCTAATCAGCCCCAGCATTTT
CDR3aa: CASSRVDRANQPQHF

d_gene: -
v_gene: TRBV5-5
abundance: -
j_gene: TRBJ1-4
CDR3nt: TGTGCCAGCAGCTTATTATTCAGGGCGAAAGAAAAACTGTTTTTT
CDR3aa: CASSLLFRAKEKLFF

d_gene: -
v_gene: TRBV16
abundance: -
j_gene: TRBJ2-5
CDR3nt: TGTGCCAGCAGCCAGGATAACAGTGGTCGGACCCAGTACTTC
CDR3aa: CASSQDNSGRTQYF

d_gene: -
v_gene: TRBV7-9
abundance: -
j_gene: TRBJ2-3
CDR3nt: TGTGCCAGCAGCCAGAGCACAGATACGCAGTATTTT
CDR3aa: CASSQSTDTQYF

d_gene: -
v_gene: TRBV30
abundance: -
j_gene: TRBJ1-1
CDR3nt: TGTGCCTGGAGTCTACAGGGAGTGATGACTGAAGCTTTCTTT
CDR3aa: CAWSLQGVMTEAFF

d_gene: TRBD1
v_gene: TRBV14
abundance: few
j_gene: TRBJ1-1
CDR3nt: TGTGCCAGCATCAAATTCCCAGGGGGAGACGGTAAAGCTTTCTTT
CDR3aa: CASIKFPGGDGKAFF

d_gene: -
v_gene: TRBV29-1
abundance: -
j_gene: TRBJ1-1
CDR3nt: TGCAGCGTTGGGGGGAACAGGGTAAGAGGCACTGAAGCTTTCTTT
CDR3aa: CSVGGNRVRGTEAFF

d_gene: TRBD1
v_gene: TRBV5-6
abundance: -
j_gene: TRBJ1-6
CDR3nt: TGTGCCAGCAGCAAATATACCGGGACAGTCTCATCACCCCTCCACTTT
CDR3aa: CASSKYTGTVSSPLHF

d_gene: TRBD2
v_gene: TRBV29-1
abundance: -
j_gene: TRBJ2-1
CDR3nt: TGCAGCATCAGGACTAGCGGACCCTACAATGAGCAGTTCTTC
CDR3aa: CSIRTSGPYNEQFF

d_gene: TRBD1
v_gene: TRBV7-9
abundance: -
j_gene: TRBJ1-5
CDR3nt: TGTGCCAGCAGCCCAGGGGGCGCAGGGGAACAGCCCCAGCATTTT
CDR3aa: CASSPGGAGEQPQHF

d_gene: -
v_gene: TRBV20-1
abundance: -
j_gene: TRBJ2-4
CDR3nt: TGCAGTGCTAGTGTAGACCCCGGAGTCTTCACCAAAAACATTCAGTACTTC
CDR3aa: CSASVDPGVFTKNIQYF

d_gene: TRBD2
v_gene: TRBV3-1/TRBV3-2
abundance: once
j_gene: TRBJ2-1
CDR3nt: TGTGCCAGCAGCCAAGCCGCCGCCGGGAGGGGGACCAATGAGCAGTTCTTC
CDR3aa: CASSQAAAGRGTNEQFF

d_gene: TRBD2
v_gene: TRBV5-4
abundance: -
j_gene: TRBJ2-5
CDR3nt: TGTGCCAGCAGCTTGACTAGCGGACTTGGGGAGACCCAGTACTTC
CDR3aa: CASSLTSGLGETQYF

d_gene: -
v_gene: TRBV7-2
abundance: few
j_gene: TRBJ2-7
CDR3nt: TGTGCCAGCAGCTTCCTACAGGATTACTACGAGCAGTACTTC
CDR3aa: CASSFLQDYYEQYF

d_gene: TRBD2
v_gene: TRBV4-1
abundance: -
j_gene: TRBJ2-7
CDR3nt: TGCGCCAGCAGCCAGGGTTCTAGCGGGAGGGCCACCGACGAGCAGTACTTC
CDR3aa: CASSQGSSGRATDEQYF

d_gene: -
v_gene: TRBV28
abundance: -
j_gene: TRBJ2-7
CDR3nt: TGTGCCAGCAGGGGACAATCCTACGAGCAGTACTTC
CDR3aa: CASRGQSYEQYF

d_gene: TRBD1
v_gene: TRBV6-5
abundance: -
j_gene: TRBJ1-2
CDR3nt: TGTGCCAGCAGTTACACGGGACAGGGTGGCGGCTACACCTTC
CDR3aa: CASSYTGQGGGYTF

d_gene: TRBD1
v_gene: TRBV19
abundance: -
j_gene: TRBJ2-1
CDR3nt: TGTGCCACCATCCCGGGACAGGGGGAGAATGAGCAGTTCTTC
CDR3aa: CATIPGQGENEQFF

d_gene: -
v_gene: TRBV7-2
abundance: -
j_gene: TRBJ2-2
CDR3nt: TGTGCCAGCAGCTTATATCCCAGACAACCGGGGGAGCTGTTTTTT
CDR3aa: CASSLYPRQPGELFF

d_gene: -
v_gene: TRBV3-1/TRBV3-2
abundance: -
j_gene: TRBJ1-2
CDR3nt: TGTGCCAGCAGCCAACGCCAGGGTGGTGGCTACACCTTC
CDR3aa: CASSQRQGGGYTF

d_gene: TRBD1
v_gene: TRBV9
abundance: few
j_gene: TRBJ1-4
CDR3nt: TGTGCCAGCAGCGTTGGACAGGGCGGGGATGAAAAACTGTTTTTT
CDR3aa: CASSVGQGGDEKLFF

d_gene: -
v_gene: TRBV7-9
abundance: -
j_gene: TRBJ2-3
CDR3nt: TGTGCCAGCAGCTCCTACACAGATACGCAGTATTTT
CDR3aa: CASSSYTDTQYF

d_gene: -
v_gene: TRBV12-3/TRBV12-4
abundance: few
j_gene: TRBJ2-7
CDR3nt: TGTGCCAGCAGCCAACAATATTCAAGCGAGCAGTACTTC
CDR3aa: CASSQQYSSEQYF

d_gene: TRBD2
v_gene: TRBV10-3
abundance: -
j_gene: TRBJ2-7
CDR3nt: TGTGCCATCAGTGACCAGACTAGCGGAACCTACGAGCAGTACTTC
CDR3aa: CAISDQTSGTYEQYF

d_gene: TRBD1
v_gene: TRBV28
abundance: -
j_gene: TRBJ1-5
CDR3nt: TGTGCCAGCAGTTTAACTGGACAGGGAGGTCAGCCCCAGCATTTT
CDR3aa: CASSLTGQGGQPQHF

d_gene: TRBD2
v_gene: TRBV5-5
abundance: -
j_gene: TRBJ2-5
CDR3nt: TGTGCCAGCAGCTTCGGACTAGCGGGGTACCAAGAGACCCAGTACTTC
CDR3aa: CASSFGLAGYQETQYF

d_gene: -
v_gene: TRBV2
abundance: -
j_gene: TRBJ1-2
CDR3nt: TGTGCCAGCAGTGCCAGGCCCAACTATGGCTACACCTTC
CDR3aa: CASSARPNYGYTF

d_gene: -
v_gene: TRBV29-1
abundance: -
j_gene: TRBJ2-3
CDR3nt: TGCAGCGTCAGGGATGGCACAGATACGCAGTATTTT
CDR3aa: CSVRDGTDTQYF

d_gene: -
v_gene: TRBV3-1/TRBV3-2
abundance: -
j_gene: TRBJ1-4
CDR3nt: TGTGCCAGCAGCTACTACAACGAAAAACTGTTTTTT
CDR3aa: CASSYYNEKLFF

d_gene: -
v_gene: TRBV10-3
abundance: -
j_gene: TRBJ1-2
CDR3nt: TGTGCCACAGGGACGGGGGGGCATTATGGCTACACCTTC
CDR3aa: CATGTGGHYGYTF

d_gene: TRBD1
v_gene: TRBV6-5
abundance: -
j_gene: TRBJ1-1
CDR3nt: TGTGCCAGCAGGGGGGACAGGATCACTGAAGCTTTCTTT
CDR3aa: CASRGDRITEAFF

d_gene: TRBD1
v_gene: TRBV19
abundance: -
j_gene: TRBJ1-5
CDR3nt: TGTGCCAGTAGCCTACAGGGGGGACAGCCCCAGCATTTT
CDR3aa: CASSLQGGQPQHF

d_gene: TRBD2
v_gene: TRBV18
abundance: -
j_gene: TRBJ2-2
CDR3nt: TGTGCCAGCTCATTCACTCGGACTAGCGGGAGGGCCTTGGCCGGGGAGCTGTTTTTT
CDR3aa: CASSFTRTSGRALAGELFF

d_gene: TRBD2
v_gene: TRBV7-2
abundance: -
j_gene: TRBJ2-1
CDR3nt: TGTGCCAGCAGCGCCTTAGCGGGAGGGAACTACAATGAGCAGTTCTTC
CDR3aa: CASSALAGGNYNEQFF

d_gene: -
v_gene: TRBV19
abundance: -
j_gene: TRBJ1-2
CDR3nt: TGTGCCACCCAGGACAGAAGCTATGGCTACACCTTC
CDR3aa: CATQDRSYGYTF

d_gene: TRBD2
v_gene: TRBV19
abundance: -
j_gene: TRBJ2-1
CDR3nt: TGTGCCAGTAGCTCTAGCGGGAGGGCCTACAATGAGCAGTTCTTC
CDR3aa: CASSSSGRAYNEQFF

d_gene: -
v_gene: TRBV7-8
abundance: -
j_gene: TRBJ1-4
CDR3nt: TGTGCCAGCAGCGCAGTTGGCGAAAAACTGTTTTTT
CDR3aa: CASSAVGEKLFF

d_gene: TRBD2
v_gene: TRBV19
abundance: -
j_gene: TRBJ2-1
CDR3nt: TGTGCCAGTTCCCTAGCGGGAGCCCCCATTATTGAGCAGTTCTTC
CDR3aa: CASSLAGAPIIEQFF

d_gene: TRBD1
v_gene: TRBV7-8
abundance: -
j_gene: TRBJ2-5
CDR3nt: TGTGCCAGCAGCCGCACAGGGGCAGGCTTGTGGTATGAGACCCAGTACTTC
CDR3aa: CASSRTGAGLWYETQYF

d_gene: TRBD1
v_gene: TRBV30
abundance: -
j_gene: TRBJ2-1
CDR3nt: TGTGCCTGGAGAGATGACAGGGCCCGTGACAATGAGCAGTTCTTC
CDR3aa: CAWRDDRARDNEQFF

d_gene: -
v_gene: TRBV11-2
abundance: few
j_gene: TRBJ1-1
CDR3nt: TGTGCCAGCAGCTTAGATCAGGTGAACACTGAAGCTTTCTTT
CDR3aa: CASSLDQVNTEAFF

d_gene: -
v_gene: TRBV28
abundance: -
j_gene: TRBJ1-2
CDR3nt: TGTGCCAGCAGTTTAGGTAGTTATGGCTACACCTTC
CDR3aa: CASSLGSYGYTF

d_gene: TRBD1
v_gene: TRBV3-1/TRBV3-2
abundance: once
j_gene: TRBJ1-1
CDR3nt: TGTGCCAGCAGCCACCAGACAGGGGCACGCACTGAAGCTTTCTTT
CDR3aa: CASSHQTGARTEAFF

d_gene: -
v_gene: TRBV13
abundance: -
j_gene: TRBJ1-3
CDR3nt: TGTGCCAGCAGCTTGGGCATTGGAGGAAACACCATATATTTT
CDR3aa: CASSLGIGGNTIYF

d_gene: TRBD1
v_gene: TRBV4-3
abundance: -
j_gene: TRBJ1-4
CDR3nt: TGCGCCAGCAGCCAAGACGGTCCAGGGGGCGGTGAAAAACTGTTTTTT
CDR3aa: CASSQDGPGGGEKLFF

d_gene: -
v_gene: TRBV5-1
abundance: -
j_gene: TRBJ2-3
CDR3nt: TGCGCCAGCAGCTTGCAATTGGGGGGAACAGATACGCAGTATTTT
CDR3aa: CASSLQLGGTDTQYF

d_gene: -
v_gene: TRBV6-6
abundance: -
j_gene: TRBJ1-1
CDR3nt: TGTGCCAGCAGTTACCTGACAGGGAACACTGAAGCTTTCTTT
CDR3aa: CASSYLTGNTEAFF